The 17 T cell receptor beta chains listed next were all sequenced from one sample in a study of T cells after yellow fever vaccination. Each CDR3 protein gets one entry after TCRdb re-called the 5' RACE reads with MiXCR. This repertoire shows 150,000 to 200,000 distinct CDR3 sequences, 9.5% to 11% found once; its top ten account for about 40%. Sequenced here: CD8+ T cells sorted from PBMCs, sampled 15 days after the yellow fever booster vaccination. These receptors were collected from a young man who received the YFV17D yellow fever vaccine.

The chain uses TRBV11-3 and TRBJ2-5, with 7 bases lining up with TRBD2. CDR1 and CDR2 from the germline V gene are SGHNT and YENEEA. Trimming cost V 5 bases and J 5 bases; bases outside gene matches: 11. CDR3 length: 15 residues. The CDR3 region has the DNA TGTGCCAGCAGCAAACCGACTAGCTTCGGGGAGACCCAGTACTTC. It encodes CASSKPTSFGETQYF.

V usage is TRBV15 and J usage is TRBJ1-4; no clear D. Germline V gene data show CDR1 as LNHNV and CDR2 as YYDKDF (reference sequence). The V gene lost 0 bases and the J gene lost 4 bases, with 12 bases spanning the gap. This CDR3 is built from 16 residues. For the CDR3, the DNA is TGTGCCACCAGCAGAGATCGGGCACGGATTAATGAAAAACTGTTTTTT. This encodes CATSRDRARINEKLFF.

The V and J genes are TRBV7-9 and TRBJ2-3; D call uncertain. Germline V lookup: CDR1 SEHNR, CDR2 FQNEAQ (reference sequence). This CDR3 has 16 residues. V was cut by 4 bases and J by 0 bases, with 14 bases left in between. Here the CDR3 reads CASSYEHLSSTDTQYF. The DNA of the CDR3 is TGTGCCAGCAGCTACGAACACCTATCTAGCACAGATACGCAGTATTTT.

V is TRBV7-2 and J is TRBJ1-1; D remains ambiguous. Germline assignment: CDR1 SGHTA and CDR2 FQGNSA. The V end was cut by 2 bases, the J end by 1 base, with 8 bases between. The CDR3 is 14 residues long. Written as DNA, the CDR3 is TGTGCCAGCAGCTTACGTAATGGGAACACTGAAGCTTTCTTT. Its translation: CASSLRNGNTEAFF.

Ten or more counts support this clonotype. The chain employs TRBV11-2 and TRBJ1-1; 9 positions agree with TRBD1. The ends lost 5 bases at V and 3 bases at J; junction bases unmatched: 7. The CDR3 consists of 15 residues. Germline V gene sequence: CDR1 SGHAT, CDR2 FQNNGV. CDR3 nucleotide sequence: TGTGCCAGCAGCCCTGGGACAGGGTTGGACACTGAAGCTTTCTTT. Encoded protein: CASSPGTGLDTEAFF.

The CDR3 here is CASSARLVSTDTQYF. CDR3 DNA sequence: TGCGCCAGCAGCGCCCGACTAGTAAGCACAGATACGCAGTATTTT. This chain uses TRBV4-3 with TRBJ2-3; the D gene is possibly TRBD2 (6 bases). Germline CDR1 reads LGHNA; CDR2 reads YSLEER. The CDR3 length is 15 residues. The V and J ends lost 5 bases and 0 bases respectively, with 12 bases between them.

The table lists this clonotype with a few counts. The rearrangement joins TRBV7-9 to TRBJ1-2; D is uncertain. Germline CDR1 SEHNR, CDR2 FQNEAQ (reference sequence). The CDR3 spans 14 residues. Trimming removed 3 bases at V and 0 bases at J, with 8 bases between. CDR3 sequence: CASSFSDANYGYTF. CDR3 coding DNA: TGTGCCAGCAGCTTTAGCGATGCTAACTATGGCTACACCTTC. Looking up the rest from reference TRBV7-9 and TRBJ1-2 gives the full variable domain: DTGVSQNPRHKITKRGQNVTFRCDPISEHNRLYWYRQTLGQGPEFLTYFQNEAQLEKSRLLSDRFSAERPKGSFSTLEIQRTEQGDSAMYLCASSFSDANYGYTFGSGTRLTVV.

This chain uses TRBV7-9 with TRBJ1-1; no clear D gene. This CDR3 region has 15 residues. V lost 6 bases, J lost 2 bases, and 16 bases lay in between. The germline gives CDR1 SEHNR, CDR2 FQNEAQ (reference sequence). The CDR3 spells CASRGVGNRNTEAFF. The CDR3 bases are TGTGCCAGCAGAGGAGTGGGGAACAGAAACACTGAAGCTTTCTTT. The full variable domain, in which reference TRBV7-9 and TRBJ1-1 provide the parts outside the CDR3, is DTGVSQNPRHKITKRGQNVTFRCDPISEHNRLYWYRQTLGQGPEFLTYFQNEAQLEKSRLLSDRFSAERPKGSFSTLEIQRTEQGDSAMYLCASRGVGNRNTEAFFGQGTRLTVV.

The CDR3 is CATSRGARPQHF. The CDR3, as DNA: TGTGCCACCAGCAGGGGTGCGCGGCCCCAGCATTTT. V gene TRBV12-3 or TRBV12-4 combines with J gene TRBJ1-5, with D maybe TRBD1 (6 bases). Trimming left V 10 bases short and J 9 bases short, with 16 bases between. This CDR3 comprises 12 residues.

The CDR3 loop reads CAAGRYTGELFF. The CDR3 DNA reads TGTGCCGCGGGGAGGTACACCGGGGAGCTGTTTTTT. The chain combines TRBV6-2 or TRBV6-3 with TRBJ2-2; D is perhaps TRBD2 (6 bases). The CDR3 totals 12 residues. The V gene lost 11 bases and the J gene lost 3 bases, with 10 bases spanning the gap. Germline lookup yields CDR1 MNHEY and CDR2 SVGEGT.

The CDR3 bases are TGTGCCACCAGCACCGCCGAGAACTATGGCTACACCTTC. Translation: CATSTAENYGYTF. The rearrangement joins TRBV15 to TRBJ1-2; D is unclear. The germline V gene encodes CDR1 LNHNV and CDR2 YYDKDF (reference sequence). V lost 4 bases and J 2 bases, leaving 8 bases between the germline ends. The CDR3 consists of 13 residues.

CDR3 region: CAISDLQGNTEAFF. The DNA of the CDR3 is TGTGCCATCAGTGATCTTCAGGGGAACACTGAAGCTTTCTTT. This chain uses TRBV10-3 with TRBJ1-1, with a possible D match to TRBD1 (5 bases). V was pared by 3 bases and J by 1 base, with 9 bases between. The CDR3 sequence is 14 residues long. From germline, CDR1 is ENHRY and CDR2 SYGVKD.

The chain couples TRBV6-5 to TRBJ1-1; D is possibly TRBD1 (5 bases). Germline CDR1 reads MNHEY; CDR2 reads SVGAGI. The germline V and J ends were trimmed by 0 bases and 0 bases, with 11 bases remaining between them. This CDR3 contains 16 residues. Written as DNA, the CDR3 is TGTGCCAGCAGTTACTCTGCAGGGCTAATGAACACTGAAGCTTTCTTT. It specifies CASSYSAGLMNTEAFF.

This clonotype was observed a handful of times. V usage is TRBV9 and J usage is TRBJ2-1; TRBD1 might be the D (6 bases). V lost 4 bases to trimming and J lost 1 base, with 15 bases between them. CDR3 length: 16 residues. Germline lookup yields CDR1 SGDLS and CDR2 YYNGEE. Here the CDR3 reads CASSPFGTPSYNEQFF. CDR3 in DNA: TGTGCCAGCAGCCCTTTCGGGACACCATCCTACAATGAGCAGTTCTTC.

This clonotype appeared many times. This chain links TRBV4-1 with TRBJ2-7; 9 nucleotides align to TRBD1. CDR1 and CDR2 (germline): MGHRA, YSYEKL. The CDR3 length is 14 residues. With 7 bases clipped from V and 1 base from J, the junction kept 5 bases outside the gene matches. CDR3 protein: CASKGTGLSYEQYF. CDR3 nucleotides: TGCGCCAGCAAAGGGACAGGGCTGTCCTACGAGCAGTACTTC.

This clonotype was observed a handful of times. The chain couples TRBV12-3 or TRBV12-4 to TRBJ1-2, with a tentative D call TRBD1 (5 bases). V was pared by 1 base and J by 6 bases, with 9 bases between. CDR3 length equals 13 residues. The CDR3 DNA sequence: TGTGCCAGCAGTTTAGAGGGGAGGAATGGCTACACCTTC. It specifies CASSLEGRNGYTF.

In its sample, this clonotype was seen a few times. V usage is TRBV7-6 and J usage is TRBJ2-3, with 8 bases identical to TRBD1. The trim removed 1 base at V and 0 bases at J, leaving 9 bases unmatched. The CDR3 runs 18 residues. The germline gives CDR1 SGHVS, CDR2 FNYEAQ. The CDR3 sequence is CASSLEITGGSSTDTQYF. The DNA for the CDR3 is TGTGCCAGCAGCTTAGAGATAACAGGGGGGTCTAGCACAGATACGCAGTATTTT. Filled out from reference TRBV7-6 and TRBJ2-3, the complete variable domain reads GAGVSQSPRYKVTKRGQDVALRCDPISGHVSLYWYRQALGQGPEFLTYFNYEAQQDKSGLPNDRFSAERPEGSISTLTIQRTEQRDSAMYRCASSLEITGGSSTDTQYFGPGTRLTVL.